The clone carrying this T cell receptor beta chain was counted only a few times. Its antigen is not identified. Looked up from germline, CDR1 is MNHEY and CDR2 is SMNVEV (reference sequence). CDR3 size: 11 residues. V lost 3 bases, J lost 11 bases, and 10 bases lay in between. This table comes from immunoSEQ multiplex PCR, and its TCRdb copy is limited to in-frame clones, with some not included. Of around 190,000 clones listed, about 82% were seen once; the top ten hold 1.4% to 1.5%. The data were taken from a study of cytomegalovirus exposure and HLA in healthy donors. The wider study: The roughly 130 validation repertoires used the same platform as the approximately 620 first-cohort repertoires (as reported by a later analysis).

General observations from the study: Some TCR beta chains (around 160 of them) were listed as cytomegalovirus-associated.

Separate from the 666-subject first cohort was the approximately 120-subject validation cohort, to which the donors belonged. This clonotype was sampled from a woman under 30 in good health and CMV-seronegative. Sequenced: PBMCs. The chain has TRBV27 and TRBJ1-1; a possible D gene is TRBD1 (5 bases). The CDR3 reads CASSFGGEAFF. CDR3 sequence (DNA): TGTGCCAGCAGTTTTGGAGGGGAGGCTTTCTTT.